This T cell receptor (beta chain) was found in a study of beta chain features in type 1 diabetes. Points on this clone: Its cognate antigen is unknown.

V was pared by 0 bases and J by 1 base, with 8 bases between. Germline V lookup: CDR1 SGHRS, CDR2 YFSETQ. This CDR3 has 14 residues. Of the isolated RNA, all was reverse transcribed, and so the sequenced material was expressed TCRB transcripts. Using immunoSEQ multiplex PCR, the repertoire was profiled, and TCRdb retains in-frame clones only, with some absent. In the table there are some 660,000 clones, over 12% of which are singletons. Study-level findings and limits: Moderate but significant shortening of TCRB CDR3s was recorded in all four CD4+ subsets from Type 1 diabetes patients. Among patients, naive, central memory and Treg TCRB repertoires appeared more similar than among healthy donors.

This TCR was recovered from a man aged 18 to 29 with type 1 diabetes. V and J are TRBV5-1 and TRBJ2-7, with D possibly being TRBD2 (5 bases). The sequenced sample was naive CD4+ T cells from blood. CDR3: CASSLVASSYEQYF. CDR3 DNA sequence: TGCGCCAGCAGCTTGGTAGCGAGTTCCTACGAGCAGTACTTC.